The 5 T cell receptor beta chains presented below share a single source sample, sequenced in a study of blood T cells in healthy people across ages. Combining a sample-barcoded 5' primer with a J-beta primer mix, a second PCR ran for about 7 to 12 cycles. From the 5' RACE reads, TCRdb called clonotypes with MiXCR, one entry per CDR3 protein. This sample carries fewer than 2,000,000 distinct CDR3 sequences, roughly 30% of them seen once, and the ten largest clones take 11%. Input material: blood. Every receptor here comes from a woman aged 30 to 39 in good health.

This clonotype was recorded many times. V usage is TRBV7-2 and J usage is TRBJ1-1; D may be TRBD1 (6 bases). From germline, CDR1 is SGHTA and CDR2 FQGNSA. This CDR3 contains 12 residues. Trimming took off 7 bases at V and 9 bases at J, with 15 bases between the two ends. The CDR3 DNA reads TGTGCCAGCACTCAAGGGGGGGTGAAAGCTTTCTTT. Translation: CASTQGGVKAFF. The entire variable domain, with the rest obtained from reference TRBV7-2 and TRBJ1-1, is as follows: GAGVSQSPSNKVTEKGKDVELRCDPISGHTALYWYRQSLGQGLEFLIYFQGNSAPDKSGLPSDRFSAERTGGSVSTLTIQRTQQEDSAVYLCASTQGGVKAFFGQGTRLTVV.

The rearrangement links TRBV7-9 to TRBJ1-1; no definite D call. In germline, CDR1 is SEHNR, CDR2 FQNEAQ (reference sequence). V lost 4 bases and J lost 5, with 8 bases in between. This CDR3 comprises 12 residues. The CDR3 loop reads CASSSYVTEAFF. The CDR3 bases are TGTGCCAGCAGCTCTTACGTTACTGAAGCTTTCTTT.

The chain is built from TRBV5-1 and TRBJ2-1; D could derive from TRBD1 or TRBD2 (5 bases each). Germline V gene data show CDR1 as SGHRS and CDR2 as YFSETQ. V was pared by 5 bases and J by 0 bases, with 15 bases between. The CDR3 runs 16 residues. The CDR3 region is CASSLLGASSYNEQFF. CDR3 nucleotides: TGCGCCAGCAGTCTGCTCGGGGCAAGCTCCTACAATGAGCAGTTCTTC.

The chain combines TRBV12-3 or TRBV12-4 with TRBJ1-2; D not certain. The CDR3 extends over 11 amino acids. V lost 6 bases, J lost 4 bases, and 6 bases lay in between. The chain's CDR3 is CASRSLYGYTF. The CDR3 DNA follows: TGTGCCAGCAGGAGCCTCTATGGCTACACCTTC.

The rearrangement links TRBV29-1 to TRBJ2-5; TRBD2 agrees at 10 bases. The V and J ends lost 0 bases and 5 bases, in that order; junction bases with no gene match: 6. This CDR3 comprises 15 residues. CDR1 and CDR2 (germline): SQVTM, ANQGSEA. In nucleotides, the CDR3 is TGCAGCGTTGAAGATCTAGCGGGAGTAGGGGAGACCCAGTACTTC. Translating gives CSVEDLAGVGETQYF.